The present TCR beta chain was sequenced within a study of early T cells in non-severe SARS-CoV-2 infection. Study background: Sequenced bulk RNA came from whole blood that was unsorted, and chains were unpaired. General study results and limits: Sequences matched to VDJdb favored anti-spike CD8 responses, while private and CD4 specificities were missed.

Worth noting for this clonotype: Its specificity is not known.

The CDR3 totals 14 residues. Trimming removed 0 bases at V and 5 bases at J, with 12 bases between. Germline CDR1 reads DFQATT; CDR2 reads SNEGSKA (reference sequence). Unique molecular identifiers tagged individual cDNA molecules. TCRdb analysed the 5' RACE reads with MiXCR anew, one entry per CDR3 protein. This sample has 53,000 or so distinct CDR3 sequences, with 9.5% to 15% found just once. The chain carries TRBV20-1 and TRBJ2-3; tentatively, D is TRBD1 (5 bases). Sequencing was performed on whole blood, taken at baseline. The sequence came from an adult who was a healthcare worker with PCR-confirmed SARS-CoV-2 infection or an uninfected control (not recorded which). The CDR3 reads CSARDKGQGDTQYF. In DNA, the CDR3 is TGCAGTGCTAGAGATAAGGGGCAAGGAGATACGCAGTATTTT.